Each of the 21 T cell receptor beta chains below was sequenced from the same sample in a study of sequential checkpoint blockade in melanoma. Treatment indicated: randomized to nivolumab then ipilimumab (arm A) or the reverse (arm B). The data were produced by immunoSEQ multiplex PCR, yet TCRdb's version contains in-frame clones alone and is incomplete. The sample comprises nearly 2,500 clones, 20% to 25% of which are singletons, and about a sixth rests with the top ten. Material: tumor tissue (inferred from file names), obtained from a patient given nivolumab and ipilimumab in sequence. These receptors came from a human donor with melanoma.

The chain combines TRBV15 with TRBJ2-3, with TRBD1 identical over 7 bases. The germline V gene has CDR1 LNHNV and CDR2 YYDKDF (reference sequence). V shed 2 bases, J shed 7 bases, and the junction held 6 bases outside the gene matches. The CDR3 extends over 14 amino acids. The CDR3 loop reads CATSRTSQGNTQYF. Here the CDR3 DNA reads TGTGCCACCAGCAGAACCTCACAGGGGAATACGCAGTATTTT.

This clone is medium-sized within its sample. This chain uses TRBV2 with TRBJ1-2; D might be TRBD1 (5 bases). Trimming pared 6 bases from V and 7 bases from J, leaving 18 bases between. There are 14 residues in the CDR3. The germline gives CDR1 SNHLY, CDR2 FYNNEI. The CDR3 DNA follows: TGTGCCAGCAGCGATCGGGACGTTAGACCTGGCTACACCTTC. Residues: CASSDRDVRPGYTF.

This clone has more than one count but fewer than ten. CDR3 in amino acids: CASSDPGTGGTGELFF. The CDR3 DNA sequence: TGTGCCAGCAGCGATCCCGGGACAGGGGGCACCGGGGAGCTGTTTTTT. This chain uses TRBV9 with TRBJ2-2; 11 positions agree with TRBD1. Germline V gene lookup returns CDR1 SGDLS and CDR2 YYNGEE. The CDR3 spans 16 residues. J was trimmed by 4 bases and V by 3 bases; bases with no gene match: 5. The full variable domain, with the rest looked up from reference TRBV9 and TRBJ2-2, is DSGVTQTPKHLITATGQRVTLRCSPRSGDLSVYWYQQSLDQGLQFLIQYYNGEERAKGNILERFSAQQFPDLHSELNLSSLELGDSALYFCASSDPGTGGTGELFFGEGSRLTVL.

J is TRBJ1-2 and V is TRBV19, with D possibly being TRBD1 (5 bases). The CDR3 loop spans 14 amino acids. The V end was cut by 3 bases, the J end by 8 bases, with 16 bases between. Germline V gene data show CDR1 as LNHDA and CDR2 as SQIVND (reference sequence). For the CDR3, the DNA is TGTGCCAGTAGTATCGAAAGGCAGGGATTGGGCTACACCTTC. Its translation is CASSIERQGLGYTF. Looking up the rest from reference TRBV19 and TRBJ1-2 gives the full variable domain: DGGITQSPKYLFRKEGQNVTLSCEQNLNHDAMYWYRQDPGQGLRLIYYSQIVNDFQKGDIAEGYSVSREKKESFPLTVTSAQKNPTAFYLCASSIERQGLGYTFGSGTRLTVV.

CDR3 nucleotide sequence: TGTGCCAGCAGTAACTATGGGGGGTGGGAGCAGTACTTC. This codes for CASSNYGGWEQYF. The chain joins TRBV6-8 to TRBJ2-7; tentatively, D is TRBD2 (6 bases). The CDR3 is made up of 13 amino acids. The germline V gene encodes CDR1 MNHGY and CDR2 SAAAGT. The V end was cut by 5 bases, the J end by 7 bases, with 15 bases between.

By share, this clone ranks as medium-sized (0.01 to 0.1%). The chain recombines TRBV6-8 with TRBJ1-2; D gene uncertain. This CDR3 contains 13 residues. Trimming removed 6 bases at V and 0 bases at J, with 8 bases between. CDR1 is MNHGY and CDR2 is SAAAGT in the germline V gene. CDR3 nucleotide sequence: TGTGCCAGCAGGCCAACTACTAACTATGGCTACACCTTC. As protein: CASRPTTNYGYTF.

This clone was seen a handful of times. V is TRBV11-3 and J is TRBJ1-5, with D possibly TRBD1 on 6 matching bases. CDR1 SGHNT and CDR2 YENEEA come from the germline V gene. This CDR3 contains 14 residues. Trimming shortened V by 7 bases and J by 6 bases, and 16 bases separated the two germline ends. The CDR3 region has the DNA TGTGCCAGCACCTTCGGGGGCAGGGGTCAGCCCCAGCATTTT. Translating gives CASTFGGRGQPQHF.

This clone showed up just a few times. CDR3 in amino acids: CASSYSGLAGAKGGTQYF. The CDR3 bases are TGTGCCAGCAGTTACTCGGGATTAGCGGGAGCCAAGGGGGGGACCCAGTACTTC. This chain joins TRBV6-8 and TRBJ2-5, with 9 bases that match TRBD2. The CDR3 contains 18 residues. The J segment lost 7 bases and the V segment lost 0 bases, leaving 15 bases of the junction unmatched. Germline CDR1 is MNHGY and CDR2 is SAAAGT.

This clone was picked up a small number of times. V usage is TRBV30 and J usage is TRBJ2-7, with a tentative D call TRBD2 (5 bases). This CDR3 spans 15 amino acids. The V and J ends lost 3 bases and 7 bases respectively, with 22 bases between them. Germline-derived CDR1 and CDR2 are GTSNPN and SVGIG (reference sequence). The CDR3 DNA follows: TGTGCCTGGAGCGTCTCCGTTGCTCTAAGAGGGGAGCAGTACTTC. Protein sequence: CAWSVSVALRGEQYF.

This clone was picked up a small number of times. V and J are TRBV19 and TRBJ1-1, with D possibly TRBD1 on 5 matching bases. The CDR3 loop spans 18 amino acids. Trimming took 4 bases from V and 3 from J, leaving 24 bases between them. CDR1 LNHDA and CDR2 SQIVND come from the germline V gene (reference sequence). CDR3 residues: CASSSLVWIRERDTEAFF. The CDR3 DNA reads as TGTGCCAGTAGTAGTCTGGTCTGGATCAGGGAGCGGGACACTGAAGCTTTCTTT.

The chain joins TRBV18 to TRBJ1-5; D is unclear. The germline V gene has CDR1 KGHSH and CDR2 LQKENI. Trimming cost V 4 bases and J 0 bases, with 7 bases left between them. CDR3 length: 14 amino acids. CDR3 in DNA: TGTGCCAGCTCACTTCAGAGTAGCAATCAGCCCCAGCATTTT. It yields the protein CASSLQSSNQPQHF.

This clone was counted at least ten times. The chain carries TRBV11-3 and TRBJ2-1; TRBD2 matches at 13 bases. V lost 5 bases to trimming and J lost 4 bases; unmatched junction nucleotides: 11. Per germline, CDR1 SGHNT and CDR2 YENEEA. This CDR3 region has 18 residues. CDR3 loop: CASSPGLAGKGPYNEQFF. The CDR3 DNA follows: TGTGCCAGCAGCCCGGGACTAGCGGGAAAAGGCCCGTACAATGAGCAGTTCTTC.

This clone has a count of ten or more. V and J are TRBV11-3 and TRBJ2-7; 9 nucleotides agree with TRBD1. Trimming at V came to 4 bases and at J to 7 bases, leaving 17 bases not matched to a gene. From germline, CDR1 is SGHNT and CDR2 YENEEA. The CDR3 loop spans 17 amino acids. The CDR3 nucleotides are TGTGCCAGCAGCTCTGACAGAACAGGGGGCTCTCCACGGGAGCAGTACTTC. Residues: CASSSDRTGGSPREQYF.

This clone was seen more than once but under ten times. This chain uses TRBV9 with TRBJ1-1; no clear D gene. The V end was cut by 5 bases, the J end by 8 bases, with 13 bases between. This CDR3 is built from 12 residues. Germline V gene data show CDR1 as SGDLS and CDR2 as YYNGEE. CDR3: CASSGRGGEAFF. The CDR3 region has the DNA TGTGCCAGCAGTGGCCGGGGAGGCGAAGCTTTCTTT.

V is TRBV4-1 and J is TRBJ1-2; D remains ambiguous. The CDR3 totals 13 residues. V was shortened by 0 bases and J by 6 bases, with 8 bases between the two germline ends. Per germline, CDR1 MGHRA and CDR2 YSYEKL. CDR3 DNA: TGCGCCAGCAGCCAAGACGGGCGGCATGGCTACACCTTC. This translates into CASSQDGRHGYTF.

Many counts were recorded for this clone. The chain joins TRBV23-1 to TRBJ2-3; D may be TRBD1 or TRBD2 (6 bases each). TRBV23-1 is treated as an ORF (open reading frame) with a function not yet certain. V was pared by 6 bases and J by 0 bases, with 22 bases between. The CDR3 runs 18 residues. The chain's CDR3 is CASSLQRGTDTSTDTQYF. CDR3 coding DNA: TGCGCCAGCAGCCTCCAGAGGGGGACTGACACTAGCACAGATACGCAGTATTTT.

In this sample, this clone turned up a few times. This chain connects TRBV9 to TRBJ2-1, with unresolved D. Germline values: CDR1 SGDLS, CDR2 YYNGEE. Trimming stripped 5 bases from V and 4 bases from J, with 7 bases between. The CDR3 extends over 12 amino acids. The CDR3: CASRDGYNEQFF. Here the CDR3 DNA reads TGTGCCAGCAGGGACGGGTACAATGAGCAGTTCTTC.

The chain recombines TRBV29-1 with TRBJ2-7, with D possibly being TRBD1 (6 bases). Germline V gene lookup returns CDR1 SQVTM and CDR2 ANQGSEA. This CDR3 region has 14 residues. Trimming shortened V by 0 bases and J by 6 bases, and 15 bases separated the two germline ends. The CDR3 here is CSVEEGDNPLEQYF. The CDR3 DNA sequence: TGCAGCGTTGAAGAGGGGGACAACCCTCTCGAGCAGTACTTC.

This chain links TRBV25-1 with TRBJ1-3, with D perhaps TRBD1 (5 bases). The CDR3 covers 14 residues. Germline assignment: CDR1 MGHDK and CDR2 SYGVNS. V was clipped by 4 bases and J by 4 bases, with 11 bases between them. The CDR3 DNA sequence: TGTGCCAGCAGTGCCCAGGGTGCCGGAAACACCATATATTTT. Translated: CASSAQGAGNTIYF.

By its share, this clone is large (0.1 to 1%). This chain connects TRBV10-2 to TRBJ1-4, with D tentatively TRBD1 (5 bases). Germline loops: CDR1 WSHSY, CDR2 SAAADI. Trimming stripped 10 bases from V and 5 bases from J, with 14 bases between. This CDR3 is 13 amino acids long. The CDR3 sequence: CATLSPGNEKLFF. The CDR3 nucleotides read TGCGCCACCTTAAGCCCAGGGAATGAAAAACTGTTTTTT.

This clone was counted between two and nine times. This chain links TRBV6-8 with TRBJ1-2; the match to TRBD1 covers 7 bases. The CDR3 is made up of 13 amino acids. V lost 6 bases and J lost 3; bases outside the gene matches: 4. The germline gives CDR1 MNHGY, CDR2 SAAAGT. CDR3 nucleotide sequence: TGTGCCAGCAGGGGGACAGTTCACTATGGCTACACCTTC. It yields the protein CASRGTVHYGYTF.